A single sample gave rise to the 15 T cell receptor beta chains below, sequenced in a study of cytomegalovirus exposure and HLA in healthy donors. Amplification used 60 Vbeta primers and 13 Jbeta primers. Assay: immunoSEQ multiplex PCR; the TCRdb copy retains only in-frame clones and omits some. Here the sample spans about 210,000 clones, roughly 78% being singletons. Sequenced: PBMCs. All receptors come from a boy aged 5-17 years in good health and CMV-seronegative.

CDR3 DNA sequence: TGTGCCAGCAGCTCCCGGACAGGGGGCCACACTGAAGCTTTCTTT. The encoded protein is CASSSRTGGHTEAFF. The gene calls are TRBV13 and TRBJ1-1, with TRBD1 identical over 11 bases. This CDR3 is 15 amino acids long. V lost 4 bases and J lost 3; bases outside the gene matches: 4. Per germline, CDR1 PRHDT and CDR2 FYEKMQ (reference sequence).

This chain connects TRBV18 to TRBJ2-6; possible D gene TRBD1, 5 bases. Germline CDR1 reads KGHSH; CDR2 reads LQKENI. V lost 5 bases, J lost 0 bases, and 14 bases lay in between. The CDR3 is 17 amino acids. The CDR3: CASSTQQGISGANVLTF. The DNA for the CDR3 is TGTGCCAGCTCAACCCAGCAGGGAATCTCTGGGGCCAACGTCCTGACTTTC.

This rearrangement joins TRBV27 to TRBJ1-6, with a possible D match to TRBD1 (5 bases). The germline V gene has CDR1 MNHEY and CDR2 SMNVEV (reference sequence). The ends were cut back, 0 bases at V and 7 bases at J, with 13 bases in the middle. The CDR3 runs to 16 residues. CDR3 nucleotides: TGTGCCAGCAGTTTATCGTGGGGCGGGAGAAATTCACCCCTCCACTTT. Its translation: CASSLSWGGRNSPLHF.

This chain connects TRBV19 to TRBJ2-6; the D is unclear. The CDR3 is 14 residues long. The germline gives CDR1 LNHDA, CDR2 SQIVND (reference sequence). The V gene lost 7 bases and the J gene lost 0 bases, with 7 bases spanning the gap. CDR3 amino acids: CASTIFSGANVLTF. Written as DNA, the CDR3 is TGTGCCAGTACTATCTTCTCTGGGGCCAACGTCCTGACTTTC.

The rearrangement uses TRBV7-6 and TRBJ2-3; tentatively, D is TRBD2 (5 bases). The CDR3 covers 14 residues. Deletions cut 8 bases from V and 6 bases from J, with 18 bases between. Looked up from germline, CDR1 is SGHVS and CDR2 is FNYEAQ. The CDR3 loop is CASRVDPGSDTQYF. The CDR3 nucleotides are TGTGCCAGCCGCGTCGATCCGGGGAGTGATACGCAGTATTTT.

This rearrangement joins TRBV9 to TRBJ2-3, with D hard to call. Trimming stripped 3 bases from V and 2 bases from J, with 7 bases between. Germline CDR1 is SGDLS and CDR2 is YYNGEE. This CDR3 has 13 amino acids. The CDR3 DNA reads as TGTGCCAGCAGCGCCCGACTCACAGATACGCAGTATTTT. This gives the protein CASSARLTDTQYF. The full variable domain, with the rest looked up from reference TRBV9 and TRBJ2-3, is DSGVTQTPKHLITATGQRVTLRCSPRSGDLSVYWYQQSLDQGLQFLIQYYNGEERAKGNILERFSAQQFPDLHSELNLSSLELGDSALYFCASSARLTDTQYFGPGTRLTVL.

The genes are TRBV6-4 and TRBJ1-1; D is unresolved. CDR3 length: 12 amino acids. Trimming stripped 5 bases from V and 3 bases from J, with 7 bases between. CDR1 is MRHNA, CDR2 SNTAGT, per germline. DNA of the CDR3: TGTGCCAGCAGTTCGGGATACACTGAAGCTTTCTTT. This gives the protein CASSSGYTEAFF.

The chain joins TRBV19 to TRBJ2-7; 9 positions match TRBD2. Germline lookup yields CDR1 LNHDA and CDR2 SQIVND (reference sequence). Trimming took 9 bases from V and 5 from J; bases not matched to a gene: 14. This CDR3 spans 15 amino acids. The CDR3 nucleotides read TGTGCCAGCCTCGGCCGTCGGGCTAGCGGGAACGAGCAGTACTTC. Residues: CASLGRRASGNEQYF.

This rearrangement joins TRBV10-2 to TRBJ2-2, with D possibly TRBD1 on 6 matching bases. The CDR3 length is 15 residues. Germline loops: CDR1 WSHSY, CDR2 SAAADI. Trimming removed 5 bases from V and 1 base from J, with 11 bases in between. The CDR3 DNA sequence: TGCGCCAGCAGTCTTAGGACAGTGAACACCGGGGAGCTGTTTTTT. Its translation is CASSLRTVNTGELFF.

The chain links TRBV4-1 to TRBJ1-1; the D gene is possibly TRBD1 (6 bases). Germline V lookup: CDR1 MGHRA, CDR2 YSYEKL. Trimming shortened V by 1 base and J by 0 bases, and 9 bases separated the two germline ends. CDR3 length: 15 residues. The chain's CDR3 is CASSQAGQMNTEAFF. The CDR3 DNA reads TGCGCCAGCAGCCAAGCGGGACAAATGAACACTGAAGCTTTCTTT.

The chain couples TRBV6-1 to TRBJ2-1; 7 bases match TRBD2. Germline values: CDR1 MNHNS, CDR2 SASEGT. V was clipped by 0 bases and J by 7 bases; unmatched bases: 6. The CDR3 sequence is 15 residues long. DNA of the CDR3: TGTGCCAGCAGTGAAGCGCGGGCTAGCGGAAATGAGCAGTTCTTC. Translating gives CASSEARASGNEQFF.

The V gene is TRBV5-6, the J gene TRBJ1-1; D remains ambiguous. V gave up 0 bases and J gave up 6 bases, with 9 bases separating them. The germline CDR1 and CDR2 sequences are SGHDT and YYEEEE. The length of the CDR3 is 13 residues. The CDR3 sequence: CASSLGGSAEAFF. CDR3 nucleotides: TGTGCCAGCAGCTTGGGGGGTAGCGCTGAAGCTTTCTTT.

The rearrangement joins TRBV13 to TRBJ2-7; possibly TRBD2 for D (5 bases). The V end was cut by 0 bases, the J end by 7 bases, with 10 bases between. CDR1 PRHDT and CDR2 FYEKMQ come from the germline V gene (reference sequence). There are 13 residues in the CDR3. CDR3 loop: CASSLGGREEQYF. CDR3 coding DNA: TGTGCCAGCAGCTTAGGGGGGAGAGAAGAGCAGTACTTC. Combining the CDR3 with reference TRBV13 and TRBJ2-7 gives the whole variable domain AAGVIQSPRHLIKEKRETATLKCYPIPRHDTVYWYQQGPGQDPQFLISFYEKMQSDKGSIPDRFSAQQFSDYHSELNMSSLELGDSALYFCASSLGGREEQYFGPGTRLTVT.

The chain carries TRBV7-8 and TRBJ2-7, with 8 bases that match TRBD1. Germline V lookup: CDR1 SGHVS, CDR2 FQNEAQ. CDR3 length: 15 amino acids. J gave up 0 bases and V 1 base, and 2 bases lay outside the gene matches. The CDR3, as DNA: TGTGCCAGCAGCTTAGACAGGGGGATCTCCTACGAGCAGTACTTC. Translation: CASSLDRGISYEQYF. Full variable domain (remainder filled in from reference TRBV7-8 and TRBJ2-7): GAGVSQSPRYKVAKRGQDVALRCDPISGHVSLFWYQQALGQGPEFLTYFQNEAQLDKSGLPSDRFFAERPEGSVSTLKIQRTQQEDSAVYLCASSLDRGISYEQYFGPGTRLTVT.

This sequence joins TRBV5-1 and TRBJ2-5; TRBD2 agrees at 12 bases. Germline V gene sequence: CDR1 SGHRS, CDR2 YFSETQ. J lost 4 bases, V lost 0 bases, and 4 bases had no gene match. The CDR3 totals 16 residues. Here the CDR3 DNA reads TGCGCCAGCAGCTTGGCTCTAGCGGGAGGGGGAGAGACCCAGTACTTC. It translates to CASSLALAGGGETQYF.